What follows is one TCR beta chain and its context. Germline CDR1 and CDR2: SGHRS and YFSETQ. This CDR3 contains 15 residues. V lost 0 bases to trimming and J lost 8 bases; unmatched junction nucleotides: 6. These data originate in a study of blood T cell repertoires in COVID-19. Study-wide context: PBMCs, B-cell-depleted T cells, or T cells were the source of the cDNA or gDNA that made up the material.

Per the study methods: For nucleated cells, counts were estimated from reference gene primer amplification. Clones were read by immunoSEQ multiplex PCR, and TCRdb kept only the in-frame ones, dropping some. The V and J calls and the clone size are those of that table, but D and trimming were determined from the DNA. The sample holds about 300,000 clones, around 87% seen once. Sequencing input: peripheral blood. The rearrangement links TRBV5-1 to TRBJ2-1; 9 nucleotides agree with TRBD2. The sequence was collected from a woman between 40 and 50 years old who had recovered from COVID-19. CDR3 in DNA: TGCGCCAGCAGCTTGGATATAGCGGGGGTCGATGAGCAGTTCTTC. Amino acids: CASSLDIAGVDEQFF. Full variable domain (missing parts from reference TRBV5-1 and TRBJ2-1): KAGVTQTPRYLIKTRGQQVTLSCSPISGHRSVSWYQQTPGQGLQFLFEYFSETQRNKGNFPGRFSGRQFSNSRSEMNVSTLELGDSALYLCASSLDIAGVDEQFFGPGTRLTVL.